The rows below give T cell receptor beta chains drawn from one sample of a study of STAT5B mutations in CD4+ large granular lymphocyte leukemia. Using immunoSEQ multiplex PCR, the repertoire was profiled, and TCRdb retains in-frame clones only, with some absent. This table holds tens of thousands of clones, around 88% found once. The sequencing input was CD4+ T cells from blood buffy coats. The receptors here all came from a human donor in good health. Each CDR3 is given with its conserved first and last residue. D genes are given only for firm matches. Some rows mark clone size as missing; the rest say once, few, many or name a class of expanded clone.

abundance	v_gene	j_gene	d_gene	CDR3nt	CDR3aa
once	TRBV30	TRBJ1-2	NA	TGTGCCTGGAGTGTAAAAGGAGGCAGCTACTATGGCTACACCTTC	CAWSVKGGSYYGYTF
NA	TRBV6-1	TRBJ1-6	NA	TGTGCCAGCAGTGAAACCGGGGTTTGGACACCCCTCCACTTT	CASSETGVWTPLHF
NA	TRBV18	TRBJ2-6	TRBD1	TGTGCCAGCTCCCCTCAACAGGGGGCTGGGGCCAACGTCCTGACTTTC	CASSPQQGAGANVLTF
NA	TRBV5-1	TRBJ2-7	TRBD2	TGCGCCAGCAGCTTCCCCTTCGGGGGGGAATACTCCTACGAGCAGTACTTC	CASSFPFGGEYSYEQYF
NA	TRBV5-1	TRBJ2-3	NA	TGCGCCAGCAGCTCTGCAGGGGTCGCGCGCACAGATACGCAGTATTTT	CASSSAGVARTDTQYF
NA	TRBV4-3	TRBJ2-7	TRBD1	TGCGCCAGCAGCCCGAGACCGACAGGGAATATCTACGAGCAGTACTTC	CASSPRPTGNIYEQYF
NA	TRBV11-1	TRBJ2-7	NA	TGTGCCAGCAGCCGTTCGATTCCCGTTGAGGGTTCCTACGAGCAGTACTTC	CASSRSIPVEGSYEQYF
NA	TRBV18	TRBJ2-1	NA	TGTGCCAGCTCACCACCGAGGCTCCAGCCGAACCACAATGAGCAGTTCTTC	CASSPPRLQPNHNEQFF
NA	TRBV7-2	TRBJ2-7	TRBD1	TGTGCCAGCAGCTTAGTCTCAGGGGGCGCGTCCTACGAGCAGTACTTC	CASSLVSGGASYEQYF
NA	TRBV6-4	TRBJ1-6	NA	TGTGCCAGGGAAGAGAGGAATTCACCCCTCCACTTT	CAREERNSPLHF
NA	TRBV10-3	TRBJ1-2	NA	TGTGCCATCAGTGAGTCGTTCAGGTTGAGGAAGGACACCTTC	CAISESFRLRKDTF
NA	TRBV10-1	TRBJ2-4	NA	TGCGCCAGCAGTGAGTCGAAGGGGGTTTGGGGCAAAAACATTCAGTACTTC	CASSESKGVWGKNIQYF
NA	TRBV7-6	TRBJ1-2	NA	TGTGCCAGCAGCTTGAGGGAGGGAAATGGCTACACCTTC	CASSLREGNGYTF
NA	TRBV7-7	TRBJ2-2	NA	TGTGCCAGCAGCTTATCCACTAACACCGGGGAGCTGTTTTTT	CASSLSTNTGELFF
NA	TRBV5-1	TRBJ1-5	TRBD1	TGCGCCAGCAGCAAGACAGGGGCTAGCAATCAGCCCCAGCATTTT	CASSKTGASNQPQHF
NA	TRBV30	TRBJ2-1	NA	TGTGCCTGGAGTGAACGGGACAATGAGCAGTTCTTC	CAWSERDNEQFF
NA	TRBV6-6	TRBJ1-5	NA	TGTGCCAGCAGCCCCGGGGGGATTAGCAATCAGCCCCAGCATTTT	CASSPGGISNQPQHF
NA	TRBV14	TRBJ2-1	TRBD2	TGTGCCAGCAGCCCCTGGGGGAGCGGGAGATACAATGAGCAGTTCTTC	CASSPWGSGRYNEQFF
NA	TRBV25-1	TRBJ1-3	NA	TGTGCCAGCACCCCTACCAATTCTGGAAACACCATATATTTT	CASTPTNSGNTIYF
NA	TRBV18	TRBJ2-2	NA	TGTGCCATCCGCTTTGACACCGGGGAGCTGTTTTTT	CAIRFDTGELFF
NA	TRBV18	TRBJ1-1	NA	TGTGCCAGCTCACCGTGGACACCGAGAGGGACGAACACTGAAGCTTTCTTT	CASSPWTPRGTNTEAFF
once	TRBV19	TRBJ1-1	NA	TGTGCCAGTAGTATTGCGCACCAACAAGAAGCTTTCTTT	CASSIAHQQEAFF